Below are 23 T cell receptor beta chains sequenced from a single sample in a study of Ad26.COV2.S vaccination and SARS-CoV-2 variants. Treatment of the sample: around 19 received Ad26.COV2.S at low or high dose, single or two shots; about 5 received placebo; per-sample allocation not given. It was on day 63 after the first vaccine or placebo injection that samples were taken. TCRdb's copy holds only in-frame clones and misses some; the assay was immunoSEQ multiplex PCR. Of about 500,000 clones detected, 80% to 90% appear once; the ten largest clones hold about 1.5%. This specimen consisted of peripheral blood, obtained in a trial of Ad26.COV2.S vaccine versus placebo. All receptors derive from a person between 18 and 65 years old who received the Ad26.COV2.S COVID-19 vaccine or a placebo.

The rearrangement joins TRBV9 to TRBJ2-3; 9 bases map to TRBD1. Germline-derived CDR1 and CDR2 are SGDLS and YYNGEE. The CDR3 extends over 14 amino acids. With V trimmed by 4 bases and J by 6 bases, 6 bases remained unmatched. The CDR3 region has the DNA TGTGCCAGCAGCCCCGGACAGGGGACGGATACGCAGTATTTT. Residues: CASSPGQGTDTQYF.

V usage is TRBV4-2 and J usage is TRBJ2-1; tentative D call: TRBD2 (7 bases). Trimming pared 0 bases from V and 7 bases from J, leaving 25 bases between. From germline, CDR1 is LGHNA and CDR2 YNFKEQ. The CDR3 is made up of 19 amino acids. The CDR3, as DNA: TGTGCCAGCAGCCAAGAAAGGGGGACCCCTCGCGGGAGTCGGAATGAGCAGTTCTTC. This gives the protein CASSQERGTPRGSRNEQFF.

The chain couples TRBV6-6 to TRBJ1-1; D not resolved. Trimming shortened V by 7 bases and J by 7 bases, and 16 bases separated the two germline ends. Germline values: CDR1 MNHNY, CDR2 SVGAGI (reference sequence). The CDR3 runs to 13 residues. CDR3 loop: CASTQGPPGEAFF. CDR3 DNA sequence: TGTGCCAGCACCCAAGGCCCTCCGGGTGAAGCTTTCTTT.

The CDR3 spells CASSEFRDRASLGYGYTF. CDR3 DNA: TGCGCCAGCAGTGAGTTCCGGGACAGGGCCTCTCTAGGCTATGGCTACACCTTC. V usage is TRBV10-2 and J usage is TRBJ1-2; 9 bases are shared with TRBD1. Germline V gives CDR1 WSHSY, CDR2 SAAADI. Germline trimming cut 1 base from V and 4 bases from J; bases unmatched to any gene: 13. The CDR3 is 18 amino acids.

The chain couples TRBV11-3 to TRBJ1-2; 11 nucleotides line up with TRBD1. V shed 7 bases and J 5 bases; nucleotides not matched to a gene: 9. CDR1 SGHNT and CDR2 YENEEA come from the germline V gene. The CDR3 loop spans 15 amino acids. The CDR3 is CASINPGQGGYGYTF. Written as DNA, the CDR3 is TGTGCCAGCATCAACCCGGGACAGGGGGGATATGGCTACACCTTC.

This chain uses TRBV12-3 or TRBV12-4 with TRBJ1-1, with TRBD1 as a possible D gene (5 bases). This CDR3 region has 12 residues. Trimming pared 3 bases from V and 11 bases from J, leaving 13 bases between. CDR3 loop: CASSFHRSGAFF. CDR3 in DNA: TGTGCCAGCAGTTTCCACAGGTCAGGGGCTTTCTTT.

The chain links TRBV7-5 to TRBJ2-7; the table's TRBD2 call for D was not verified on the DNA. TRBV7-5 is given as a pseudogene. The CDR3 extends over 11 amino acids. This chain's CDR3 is CVHSRTGEQYF. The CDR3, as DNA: TGCGTTCACTCGCGGACGGGGGAGCAGTACTTC.

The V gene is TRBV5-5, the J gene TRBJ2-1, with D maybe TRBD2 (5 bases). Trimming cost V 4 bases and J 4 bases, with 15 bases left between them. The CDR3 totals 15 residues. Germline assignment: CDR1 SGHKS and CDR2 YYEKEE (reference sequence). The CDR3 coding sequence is TGTGCCAGCAGCCAATTTCCCGGGGAGTACAATGAGCAGTTCTTC. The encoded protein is CASSQFPGEYNEQFF.

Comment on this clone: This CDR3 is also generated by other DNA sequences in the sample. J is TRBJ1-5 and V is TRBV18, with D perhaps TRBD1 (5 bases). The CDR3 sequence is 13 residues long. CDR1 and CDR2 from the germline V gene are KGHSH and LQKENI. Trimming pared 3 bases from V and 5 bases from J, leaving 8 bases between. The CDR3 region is CASSPGEDQPQHF. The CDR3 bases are TGTGCCAGCTCACCGGGGGAGGATCAGCCCCAGCATTTT.

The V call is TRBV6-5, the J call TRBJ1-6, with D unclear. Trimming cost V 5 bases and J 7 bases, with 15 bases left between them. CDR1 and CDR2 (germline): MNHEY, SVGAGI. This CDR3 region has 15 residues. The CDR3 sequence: CASSRDWPGNSPLHF. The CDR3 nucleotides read TGTGCCAGCAGTCGGGATTGGCCCGGCAATTCACCCCTCCACTTT.

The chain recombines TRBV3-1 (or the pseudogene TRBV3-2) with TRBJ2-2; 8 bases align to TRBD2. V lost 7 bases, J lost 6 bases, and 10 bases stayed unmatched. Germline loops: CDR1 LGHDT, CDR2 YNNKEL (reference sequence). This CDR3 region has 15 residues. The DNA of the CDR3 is TGTGCCAGCACAATAGGGGGACTAGGGCCCGGGGAGCTGTTTTTT. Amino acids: CASTIGGLGPGELFF.

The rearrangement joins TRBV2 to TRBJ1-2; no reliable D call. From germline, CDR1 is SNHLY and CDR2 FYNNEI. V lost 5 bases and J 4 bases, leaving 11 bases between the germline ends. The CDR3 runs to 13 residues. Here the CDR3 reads CASSSRVSYGYTF. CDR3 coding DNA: TGTGCCAGCAGTAGTAGGGTTTCCTATGGCTACACCTTC.

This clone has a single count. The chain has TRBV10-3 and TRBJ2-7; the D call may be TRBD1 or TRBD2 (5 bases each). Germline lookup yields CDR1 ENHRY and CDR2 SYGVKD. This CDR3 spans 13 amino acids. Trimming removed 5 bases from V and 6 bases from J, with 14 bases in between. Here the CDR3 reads CAISTGATSEQYF. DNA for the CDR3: TGTGCCATCAGTACTGGGGCTACTAGCGAGCAGTACTTC.

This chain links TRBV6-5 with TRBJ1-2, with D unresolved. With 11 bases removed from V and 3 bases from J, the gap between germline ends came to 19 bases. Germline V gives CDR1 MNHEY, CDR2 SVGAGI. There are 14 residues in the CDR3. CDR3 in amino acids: CAARGTISYYGYTF. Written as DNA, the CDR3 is TGTGCCGCCCGCGGTACAATTTCATACTATGGCTACACCTTC.

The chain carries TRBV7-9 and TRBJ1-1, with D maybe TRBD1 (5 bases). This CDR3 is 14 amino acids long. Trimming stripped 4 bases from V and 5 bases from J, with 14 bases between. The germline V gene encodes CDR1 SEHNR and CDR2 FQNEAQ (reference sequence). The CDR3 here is CASSSMGGGTEAFF. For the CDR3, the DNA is TGTGCCAGCAGCTCCATGGGGGGAGGGACTGAAGCTTTCTTT.

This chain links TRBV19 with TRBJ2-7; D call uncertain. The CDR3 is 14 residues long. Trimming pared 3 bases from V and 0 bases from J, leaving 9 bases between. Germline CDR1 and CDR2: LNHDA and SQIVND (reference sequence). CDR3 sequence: CASSIQENSYEQYF. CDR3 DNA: TGTGCCAGTAGTATCCAGGAAAACTCCTACGAGCAGTACTTC.

The CDR3 coding sequence is TGCGCCAGCAGTGGGGGGGGCGTTGGGACTGAAGCTTTCTTT. Encoded protein: CASSGGGVGTEAFF. V gene TRBV10-2 combines with J gene TRBJ1-1; TRBD1 is a possible D gene (6 bases). The V end lost 4 bases, the J end lost 5 bases, and 14 bases lay between the germline ends. The CDR3 contains 14 residues. CDR1 WSHSY and CDR2 SAAADI come from the germline V gene.

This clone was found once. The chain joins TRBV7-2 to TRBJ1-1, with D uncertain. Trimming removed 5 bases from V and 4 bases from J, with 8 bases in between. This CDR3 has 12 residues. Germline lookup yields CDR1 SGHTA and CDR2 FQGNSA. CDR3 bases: TGTGCCAGCAGCCTAACGGGCACTGAAGCTTTCTTT. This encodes CASSLTGTEAFF.

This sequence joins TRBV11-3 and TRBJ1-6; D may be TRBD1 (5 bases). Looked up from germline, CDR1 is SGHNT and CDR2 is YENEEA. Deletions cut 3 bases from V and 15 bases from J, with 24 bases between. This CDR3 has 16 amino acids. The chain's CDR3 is CASSFPWDGFKRGLHF. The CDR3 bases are TGTGCCAGCAGCTTTCCCTGGGACGGGTTTAAGCGGGGCCTCCACTTT.

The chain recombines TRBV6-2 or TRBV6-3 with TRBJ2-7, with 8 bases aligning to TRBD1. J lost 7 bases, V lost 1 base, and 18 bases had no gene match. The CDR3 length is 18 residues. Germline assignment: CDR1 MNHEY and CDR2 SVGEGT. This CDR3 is CASSYFLTADRDLGEQYF. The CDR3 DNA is TGTGCCAGCAGTTACTTTTTGACCGCGGACAGGGACTTGGGGGAGCAGTACTTC.

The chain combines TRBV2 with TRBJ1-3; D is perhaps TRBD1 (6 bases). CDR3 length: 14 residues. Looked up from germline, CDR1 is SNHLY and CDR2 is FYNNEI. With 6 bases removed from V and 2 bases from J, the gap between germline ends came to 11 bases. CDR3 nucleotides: TGTGCCAGCAGGAGGACAGCGGCTGGAAACACCATATATTTT. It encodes CASRRTAAGNTIYF. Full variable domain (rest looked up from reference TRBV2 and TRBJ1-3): EPEVTQTPSHQVTQMGQEVILRCVPISNHLYFYWYRQILGQKVEFLVSFYNNEISEKSEIFDDQFSVERPDGSNFTLKIRSTKLEDSAMYFCASRRTAAGNTIYFGEGSWLTVV.

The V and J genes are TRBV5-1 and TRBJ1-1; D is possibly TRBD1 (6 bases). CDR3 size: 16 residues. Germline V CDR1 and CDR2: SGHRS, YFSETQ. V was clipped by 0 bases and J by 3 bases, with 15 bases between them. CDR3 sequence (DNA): TGCGCCAGCAGCTTGGTGGGGGCTGGATTTCACACTGAAGCTTTCTTT. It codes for CASSLVGAGFHTEAFF.

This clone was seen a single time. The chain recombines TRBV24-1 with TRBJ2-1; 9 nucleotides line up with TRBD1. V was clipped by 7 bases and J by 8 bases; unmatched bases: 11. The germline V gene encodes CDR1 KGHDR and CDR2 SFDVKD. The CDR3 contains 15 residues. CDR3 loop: CATSLPGTGLHEQFF. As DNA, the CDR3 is TGTGCCACCAGCTTACCCGGGACAGGGTTGCATGAGCAGTTCTTC.